This T cell receptor beta chain comes out of a study of cytomegalovirus exposure and HLA in healthy donors (dated by TCRdb to about 2017). Study-level background: In an earlier analysis of approximately 640 of the donors, around 300 Gb of sequence data and 90 million to 130 million unique TCR beta sequences from roughly 200 million T cells were reported. The study profiled the T cell repertoires of more than 500 subjects by immunosequencing and related them to cytomegalovirus serostatus. The study aimed to test whether signatures of past pathogen exposure could be identified by cataloging public T cell receptors. The later analysis used no new phenotypic data to find candidate immune exposures, relying instead on TCR beta sequences and their occurrence across donors. Across around 400 genotyped donors of the cohort, an average of about 240,000 unique TCR beta nucleotide sequences per donor were sequenced, and approximately 17% of those sequences were non-productive. Of the approximately 400 genotyped donors, approximately 80% fell in the genetic ancestry cluster associated with self-reported Caucasian donors. All discovery cohort repertoires had been generated using a single sequencing platform. Along with the roughly 670-subject first cohort, a separate validation cohort of approximately 110 different subjects was used. Four to six DR-DQ haplotypes were handled as single units for association and clustering, since linkage in the cohort was strong. A later analysis re-examined previously published TCR beta repertoires from just over 650 donors and added high-resolution HLA genotyping to investigate patterns of TCR occurrence. High-throughput TCR immunosequencing, statistical association of individual TCRs with disease status, and machine learning were combined to predict cytomegalovirus infection status. Class I and class II HLA loci were covered by the typing at four-digit resolution. Donor age, sex, ethnicity and CMV serostatus were collected together with the repertoire data. A later genetic analysis took genome-wide SNP genotypes for about three fifths of the 666 donors and used that subset as a discovery cohort. Approximately 310 gigabases of sequencing data and 78 million or so unique TCR sequences were included in an early release covering about 700 HLA-typed donors. The number of donors typed differed by locus, with about 629-640 for A, B, C, DRB1 and DQB1, 522 for DQA1, under 610 for DPA1, and 450 to 480 for DPB1. An earlier analysis of more than 450 of the donors used high-throughput TCR beta sequencing to judge whether each TCR beta V gene segment behaved as functional or pseudogenic. What the work shows at the level of the full study, not this receptor alone: A few of the identified cytomegalovirus-associated TCR beta chains were confirmed in vitro to be specific for cytomegalovirus antigens. A cluster of highly shared sequence variants was judged likely to represent a technical artifact of the sequencing pipeline. A later analysis found that most CMV-associated TCR beta chains appeared HLA-restricted, with HLA associations seemingly driven largely by CMV exposure. A further reported finding was that TCR beta sequences accurately predicted the HLA-A and HLA-B alleles for most subjects in the first cohort. In an earlier analysis of fewer than 700 of the donors, most TCR beta V segments appeared in productive rearrangements about 87% or about 30% of the time, broadly matching IMGT annotations. Strong co-occurrence of HLA alleles, especially DR and DQ, made assigning TCR associations to individual alleles difficult. Across donors, most TCR sequences were observed very rarely, whereas some public TCRs were present in many individuals. A later analysis associated some 17,000 TCR beta sequences with specific HLA alleles at a false discovery rate of 0.05. The cohort was sequenced for TCR beta chains only, and without alpha or paired-chain data the features that could be detected were limited. Correlated functional status among segregating V segments might be attributable to linkage disequilibrium, but an unknown experimental factor could not be ruled out. In a later analysis, TCR association rates were found to vary across HLA loci, with the most associated TCRs seen for DRB1 alleles and the fewest for HLA-C alleles. An association between a missense DCLRE1C variant and V-gene and J-gene trimming of TCR beta chains was found in a later genetic analysis and replicated in an independent cohort. Compared with equally common non-associated chains, HLA-associated TCR beta chains in a later analysis were more clonally expanded and had lower generation probabilities. The study listed around 160 TCR beta chains as associated with cytomegalovirus. Roughly uniform sequencing depth across donors was assumed in presence/absence analyses, although this assumption may not hold. Compared with the approximately 720-donor mean, donors in an Asian-associated ancestry cluster had fewer N-insertions in productive TCRs, according to a later genetic analysis. Because counts were too low, some 17 rarely observed V segments, including chromosome 9 orphons, were left out of the earlier analysis of approximately 500 of the donors. The authors suggested that the approach could potentially be generalized to other disease states and immunological phenotypes. The classifier was reported to diagnose cytomegalovirus status with high specificity and sensitivity in both the original cohort and the validation cohort. Because HLA typing was unavailable for some donors at each locus, only the typed subset was used in association tests. For the cohort, immune exposure information was limited to CMV serostatus. Several of the top co-occurrence clusters appeared to be linked to parvovirus B19, influenza, CMV and Epstein-Barr virus, according to a later analysis.

The library was obtained by the immunoSEQ multiplex PCR assay. For the multiplex PCR, a mixture combining 60 forward primers for TCR Vbeta segments and 13 reverse primers for TCR Jbeta segments was used. The CDR3 region of rearranged TCR beta genes was amplified from genomic DNA by a multiplex PCR assay. On the Illumina HiSeq System, the amplified TCR beta libraries were sequenced as 87-base-pair reads. The original pipeline was this. A later analysis tallied around 87 million unique TCR beta chains across the 550 to 850 repertoires, and about 10 million of those chains were shared by two or more donors. Raw reads were error-corrected and collapsed into unique sequences with a nearest-neighbor algorithm that merged closely related sequences to remove PCR and sequencing errors. V, D and J gene segments were assigned by aligning CDR3 sequences to IMGT reference sequences. For a sequence to be retained, at least a six-nucleotide match to both a V gene segment and a J gene segment was required. A rearrangement counted as productive if the CDR3 had no stop codons and remained in frame with V and J, and every other rearrangement counted as non-productive. CDR3 was defined by IMGT convention, running from the second conserved V-encoded cysteine to the conserved J-encoded phenylalanine. In an earlier analysis of around 570 of the donors, sequences lacking an unambiguous match to a single V gene segment were excluded. An earlier analysis of a few hundred of the donors called V segments functional above 56.7% productive rearrangements and segregating when the between-donor standard deviation exceeded 5%. A statistical classification framework was built to diagnose cytomegalovirus status from the catalog of TCR beta chain sequences. V and J gene assignment, in a later analysis, came from comparing TCR nucleotide sequences with IMGT/GENE-DB human TR gene sequences. Using the TCRdist pipeline, a later analysis assigned CDR3 sequences along with most-parsimonious VDJ recombination scenarios. In a later analysis, every TCR beta chain was defined by the combination of its CDR3 amino acid sequence and its V-gene family, and reads without a unique V-gene family were dropped. In a later analysis, around 600 highly shared, low-generation-probability nucleotide sequences were removed to address suspected cross-contamination and a sequencing artifact. In a later analysis, a clonal expansion index was calculated for each public chain from normalized within-repertoire ranks of inferred template counts. Generation probabilities in a later analysis came from a VDJ recombination model fitted to out-of-frame rearrangements, and those results were checked against IGoR. In a later analysis, hypergeometric tests were used to score TCR-TCR, TCR-HLA and TCR-CMV co-occurrence, with a repertoire-size bias correction applied to TCR pairs. To estimate false discovery rates, a later analysis permuted the HLA or CMV assignments 20 times. In a later analysis, co-occurring TCRs were grouped using DBSCAN, with TCRdist sequence similarity added in when clustering inside HLA-allele-positive subsets. Repertoires with fewer than 30,000 or more than 120,000 public chains, plus five repertoires with anomalous nucleotide sharing, were excluded from co-occurrence clustering. Held by TCRdb, this immuneACCESS table contains in-frame sequences only and omits some clones. Under half of the omission traces to an unresolved V gene where checked; the cause of the rest is unknown. V, J and clone size reflect that table, while D and trimming were determined from the DNA. This sample holds 160,000 or so clones; 81% were observed only once. 1% to 1.5% of the sample is held by the ten biggest clonotypes.

The cohort was made up of 650 to 700 healthy bone marrow donors. At the time of sampling, every cohort member was nominally healthy, though immune exposures that went unrecorded were likely present. The donor was CMV seropositive and belonged to the group of 270 or so seropositive cohort members. Each donor provided a peripheral blood sample, and peripheral blood mononuclear cells were used for TCR beta sequencing. Genomic DNA extraction from the blood cell samples was performed with the Qiagen DNeasy Blood Extraction Kit. As concerns this clone: Its target antigen remains unknown. Per-base quality was not reported, and no clone a single base away is much larger than it.

The clonotype comes from a man aged 45-65 years in good health and CMV-seropositive. The sequencing input was PBMCs.

CDR3 loop: CASSQPRTGGSTEAFF. The base sequence is TGTGCCAGCTCCCAACCCCGGACAGGGGGGTCCACTGAAGCTTTCTTT. The receptor chain draws on TRBV25-1 and TRBJ1-1, with 10 central nucleotides matching TRBD1. For this chain, trimming is 8 bases at the V end and 4 bases at the J end, and the number of junction bases without a gene match is 13. The CDR3 spans 16 residues, from the cysteine through the phenylalanine. Left in the record is the CDR3 DNA by itself, 48 bases read in frame from the first base. The germline V gene yields MGHDK for CDR1 and SYGVNS for CDR2.